This TCR beta chain was recorded in a study of CD8 T cells in Susac syndrome. From blood CD8+ and CD4+ T cells, the TCR beta chain was sequenced. RNA in amounts of about 0.5 to 1 ug was reverse transcribed with random hexamers. Across 54 Vbeta and 13 Jbeta, TCR beta CDR3 was amplified with immunoSEQ multiplex PCR. MiXCR, run by TCRdb on the immunoSEQ multiplex PCR reads, gives a single entry per CDR3 protein. The sample yields approximately 140,000 distinct CDR3 sequences, around 94% seen once. Germline V lookup: CDR1 KGHSH, CDR2 LQKENI. The V end was cut by 8 bases, the J end by 0 bases, with 13 bases between. The CDR3 sequence is 14 residues long.

This receptor was obtained from a human donor in good health. V is TRBV18 and J is TRBJ1-1; D uncertain. Material: CD8+ T cells from PBMCs. The CDR3 DNA reads as TGTGCCAGCCCACTCGGGGAGGTGAACACTGAAGCTTTCTTT. Encoded protein: CASPLGEVNTEAFF.